Listed below are T cell receptor beta chains from one sample, sequenced in a study of blood T cell repertoires in COVID-19. Assay: immunoSEQ multiplex PCR; the TCRdb copy retains only in-frame clones and omits some. The sample yields tens of thousands of clones, roughly 90% seen once. Sequencing was carried out using peripheral blood. The receptors derive from a man aged 50 to 60 with acute or convalescent COVID-19. Each CDR3 is given with its conserved first and last residue. Fields, in order: V gene, J gene, CDR3 protein.

V gene: TRBV18; J gene: TRBJ1-4; CDR3 protein: CASSEGGKLFF
V gene: TRBV11-2; J gene: TRBJ2-5; CDR3 protein: CASRSSGGPQETQYF
V gene: TRBV5-5; J gene: TRBJ2-5; CDR3 protein: CASRPPVGTAQETQYF
V gene: TRBV5-1; J gene: TRBJ1-2; CDR3 protein: CASSMGTGGFGYTF
V gene: TRBV2; J gene: TRBJ1-1; CDR3 protein: CASSERGGLTEAFF
V gene: TRBV11-3; J gene: TRBJ1-2; CDR3 protein: CASSRTASGDKHGYTF
V gene: TRBV5-1; J gene: TRBJ2-7; CDR3 protein: CASSWDRETYEQYF
V gene: TRBV18; J gene: TRBJ1-2; CDR3 protein: CASSPSGQSGYTF
V gene: TRBV2; J gene: TRBJ2-2; CDR3 protein: CASSQRRTGASTGELFF
V gene: TRBV10-1; J gene: TRBJ2-1; CDR3 protein: CASSPERAGSYNEQFF
V gene: TRBV2; J gene: TRBJ1-1; CDR3 protein: CASSQTDEAFF
V gene: TRBV5-8; J gene: TRBJ2-2; CDR3 protein: CASSFVLRAGGPGTGELFF
V gene: TRBV5-1; J gene: TRBJ2-3; CDR3 protein: CASSGSVHGTDTQYF
V gene: TRBV5-5; J gene: TRBJ2-1; CDR3 protein: CASSPGPRGMDEQFF
V gene: TRBV5-1; J gene: TRBJ2-2; CDR3 protein: CASSPGLAGGLAGELFF
V gene: TRBV2; J gene: TRBJ2-7; CDR3 protein: CASSGLAGVNEQYF
V gene: TRBV30; J gene: TRBJ1-2; CDR3 protein: CACWTGGSEGYTF